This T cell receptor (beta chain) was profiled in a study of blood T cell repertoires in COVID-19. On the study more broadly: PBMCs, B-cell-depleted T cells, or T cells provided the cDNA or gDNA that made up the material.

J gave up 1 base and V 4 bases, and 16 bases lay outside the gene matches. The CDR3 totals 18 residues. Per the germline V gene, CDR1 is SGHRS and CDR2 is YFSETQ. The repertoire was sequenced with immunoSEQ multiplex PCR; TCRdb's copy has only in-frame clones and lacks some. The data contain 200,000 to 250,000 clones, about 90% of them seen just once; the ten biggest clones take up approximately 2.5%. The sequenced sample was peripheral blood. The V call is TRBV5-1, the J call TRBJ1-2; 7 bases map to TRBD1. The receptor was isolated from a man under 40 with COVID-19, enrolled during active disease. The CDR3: CASSPFLSDRTFNYGYTF. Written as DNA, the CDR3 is TGCGCCAGCAGCCCCTTTTTATCGGACAGGACCTTTAACTATGGCTACACCTTC.